This T cell receptor (beta chain) was captured in a study of T cell changes during pregnancy in multiple sclerosis. CDR1 is SNHLY and CDR2 is FYNNEI in the germline V gene. V was shortened by 4 bases and J by 7 bases, with 17 bases between the two germline ends. The CDR3 runs 14 residues. The assay was immunoSEQ multiplex PCR, and TCRdb's table has in-frame clones only and misses some. The sample has 100,000 or so clones; approximately 90% are singletons. This clone is a singleton in its sample. V usage is TRBV2 and J usage is TRBJ2-7; D perhaps matches TRBD1 (6 bases). Source: peripheral blood, taken after pregnancy. The origin of this receptor is a female donor with multiple sclerosis, enrolled in a pregnancy study. CDR3 region: CASSGGQVPREQYF. In nucleotides, the CDR3 is TGTGCCAGCAGTGGGGGGCAGGTGCCTCGGGAGCAGTACTTC.